The following is a T cell receptor (beta chain) sequence with its context. Trimming took 0 bases from V and 7 from J; bases not matched to a gene: 11. Germline CDR1 and CDR2: SEHNR and FQNEAQ (reference sequence). The CDR3 sequence is 18 residues long. As to time point: peripheral blood 6 weeks after treatment start. The data were obtained in a study of PD-L1 blockade in urothelial cancer. Turning to the study itself: Median T cell yield per blood sample was 120,000 to 150,000 cells.

Synthetically made TCR analog templates were put into each PCR as spikes. Libraries were prepared by immunoSEQ multiplex PCR; TCRdb keeps only in-frame clonotypes and omits some of them. The data show around 40,000 clones, around 84% seen once. The rearrangement links TRBV7-9 to TRBJ2-2, with 10 bases fitting TRBD2. The sample consisted of PBMCs, taken around atezolizumab (anti-PD-L1) treatment. The clonotype comes from a man aged 65 to 85 with urothelial cancer. CDR3 in amino acids: CASSLAYTSGISGGELFF. The DNA for the CDR3 is TGTGCCAGCAGCTTAGCTTATACTAGCGGGATTAGCGGCGGGGAGCTGTTTTTT.